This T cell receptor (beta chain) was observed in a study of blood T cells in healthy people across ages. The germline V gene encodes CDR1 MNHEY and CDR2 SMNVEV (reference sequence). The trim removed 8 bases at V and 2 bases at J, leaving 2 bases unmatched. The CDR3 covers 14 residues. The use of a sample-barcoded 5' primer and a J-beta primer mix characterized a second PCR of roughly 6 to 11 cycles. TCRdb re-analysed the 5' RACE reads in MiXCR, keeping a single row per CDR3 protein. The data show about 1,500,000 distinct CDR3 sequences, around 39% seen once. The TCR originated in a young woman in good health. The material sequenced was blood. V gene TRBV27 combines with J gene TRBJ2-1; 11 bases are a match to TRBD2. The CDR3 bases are TGTGCCAGCCATAGCGGGGGGGCCTACAATGAGCAGTTCTTC. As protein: CASHSGGAYNEQFF.